The 26 T cell receptor beta chains reported below all come from one sample, sequenced in a study of T cell clones after liver transplantation. The method was immunoSEQ multiplex PCR; TCRdb's version includes in-frame clones alone and lacks a portion of them. The table includes some 120,000 clones, approximately 90% detected once. The sequences come from CD4+ T cells from blood, collected 12 months after liver transplant. All receptors derive from a human patient who received a liver transplant. Part of the T cells may come from the graft donor.

The chain combines TRBV30 with TRBJ2-5; TRBD1 matches at 12 bases. Germline loops: CDR1 GTSNPN, CDR2 SVGIG (reference sequence). V lost 5 bases to trimming and J lost 3 bases; unmatched junction nucleotides: 7. This CDR3 is 15 amino acids long. The CDR3 region has the DNA TGTGCCTGGGGTGCCGGGACAGGGGGCAAAGAGACCCAGTACTTC. Translated: CAWGAGTGGKETQYF. Supplemented by reference TRBV30 and TRBJ2-5, the full variable domain reads SQTIHQWPATLVQPVGSPLSLECTVEGTSNPNLYWYRQAAGRGLQLLFYSVGIGQISSEVPQNLSASRPQDRQFILSSKKLLLSDSGFYLCAWGAGTGGKETQYFGPGTRLLVL.

The chain recombines TRBV25-1 with TRBJ2-3; D is ambiguous. V dropped 0 bases and J dropped 0 bases, with 10 bases sitting between them. The germline V gene encodes CDR1 MGHDK and CDR2 SYGVNS. The CDR3 contains 16 residues. This chain's CDR3 is CASSEYERESTDTQYF. Written as DNA, the CDR3 is TGTGCCAGCAGTGAATATGAGAGAGAAAGCACAGATACGCAGTATTTT.

CDR3 residues: CASSYVASGETQYF. The CDR3 DNA sequence: TGTGCCAGCAGTTACGTAGCTAGCGGGGAGACCCAGTACTTC. The chain has TRBV6-5 and TRBJ2-5, with TRBD2 matching 8 bases. Per germline, CDR1 MNHEY and CDR2 SVGAGI. The CDR3 spans 14 residues. Losses at the gene ends were 2 bases for V and 5 bases for J; bases not matched to a gene: 4.

The chain couples TRBV18 to TRBJ2-7; no firm D call. The CDR3 covers 12 residues. With 6 bases removed from V and 3 bases from J, the gap between germline ends came to 9 bases. Germline V lookup: CDR1 KGHSH, CDR2 LQKENI. Here the CDR3 DNA reads TGTGCCAGCTCCGTCGTGGGCTACGAGCAGTACTTC. Translation: CASSVVGYEQYF.

This chain connects TRBV2 to TRBJ2-5; D may match TRBD1 or TRBD2 (6 bases each). The CDR3 length is 14 residues. Trimming shortened V by 4 bases and J by 5 bases, and 14 bases separated the two germline ends. Per the germline V gene, CDR1 is SNHLY and CDR2 is FYNNEI. The CDR3 DNA reads TGTGCCAGCAGTGTTGGGGGGCTCCGGGAGACCCAGTACTTC. Translating it yields CASSVGGLRETQYF.

The V call is TRBV14, the J call TRBJ2-5; 13 bases map to TRBD2. The CDR3 loop spans 15 amino acids. CDR1 SGHDN and CDR2 FVKESK come from the germline V gene. The trim removed 6 bases at V and 4 bases at J, leaving 5 bases unmatched. Here the CDR3 DNA reads TGTGCCAGCAGTCAACGACTAGCGGGAGGAGAGACCCAGTACTTC. Its translation: CASSQRLAGGETQYF.

This clone was recorded a few times. This chain links TRBV11-3 with TRBJ2-3; 13 positions match TRBD2. CDR1 is SGHNT, CDR2 YENEEA, per germline. Unmatched junction bases numbered 8, after V lost 5 bases and J lost 6 bases. The CDR3 totals 16 residues. CDR3 protein: CASSVLAGGPVDTQYF. The CDR3 DNA reads as TGTGCCAGCAGCGTACTAGCGGGAGGGCCGGTGGATACGCAGTATTTT.

This clone was recorded once. This chain links TRBV28 with TRBJ1-2, with 7 bases aligning to TRBD1. From germline, CDR1 is MDHEN and CDR2 SYDVKM. This CDR3 region has 15 residues. The V segment lost 4 bases and the J segment 0 bases; nucleotides outside the gene matches: 5. This CDR3 is CASSSPTGPNYGYTF. The CDR3 nucleotides are TGTGCCAGCAGTTCCCCGACAGGGCCTAACTATGGCTACACCTTC.

This chain connects TRBV7-2 to TRBJ2-5; TRBD2 matches at 13 bases. Losses at the gene ends were 3 bases for V and 4 bases for J; bases not matched to a gene: 5. Germline values: CDR1 SGHTA, CDR2 FQGNSA. The CDR3 extends over 16 amino acids. CDR3 sequence (DNA): TGTGCCAGCAGCTTTTGGACTAGCGGGAGTGGAGAGACCCAGTACTTC. Protein: CASSFWTSGSGETQYF. Drawing the rest from reference TRBV7-2 and TRBJ2-5, the complete variable domain is GAGVSQSPSNKVTEKGKDVELRCDPISGHTALYWYRQSLGQGLEFLIYFQGNSAPDKSGLPSDRFSAERTGGSVSTLTIQRTQQEDSAVYLCASSFWTSGSGETQYFGPGTRLLVL.

The chain links TRBV7-9 to TRBJ1-2; D remains unclear. V lost 4 bases and J 7 bases, leaving 16 bases between the germline ends. Germline V gene lookup returns CDR1 SEHNR and CDR2 FQNEAQ (reference sequence). There are 14 residues in the CDR3. The CDR3 loop is CASSYEAPMLGYTF. The CDR3 DNA follows: TGTGCCAGCAGCTACGAGGCACCTATGCTTGGCTACACCTTC.

This chain joins TRBV28 and TRBJ1-5; D is unclear. The germline gives CDR1 MDHEN, CDR2 SYDVKM. V was cut by 4 bases and J by 11 bases, with 12 bases left in between. The CDR3 runs 12 residues. The CDR3 DNA follows: TGTGCCAGCAGTTCCCCGGGCAGCACCCAGCATTTT. Encoded protein: CASSSPGSTQHF.

In its sample, this clone was seen a few times. This sequence joins TRBV4-2 and TRBJ1-1, with a possible D match to TRBD1 (5 bases). This CDR3 comprises 16 residues. Germline values: CDR1 LGHNA, CDR2 YNFKEQ. The V gene lost 1 base and the J gene lost 0 bases, with 12 bases spanning the gap. The CDR3 DNA reads TGTGCCAGCAGCCAAGTTACAGGCCGAATGAACACTGAAGCTTTCTTT. This encodes CASSQVTGRMNTEAFF.

The chain has TRBV11-3 and TRBJ2-7; D is uncertain. Germline values: CDR1 SGHNT, CDR2 YENEEA. This CDR3 contains 12 residues. Trimming took off 0 bases at V and 7 bases at J, with 7 bases between the two ends. CDR3 coding DNA: TGTGCCAGCAGCTTAGAATCACATGAGCAGTACTTC. Translating it yields CASSLESHEQYF.

In its sample, this clone was seen once. J is TRBJ1-4 and V is TRBV30; TRBD1 aligns across 9 bases. The length of the CDR3 is 12 residues. Germline V gene data show CDR1 as GTSNPN and CDR2 as SVGIG (reference sequence). CDR3 sequence reads: CAGGQGHEKLFF. Written as DNA, the CDR3 is TGTGCTGGGGGACAGGGTCATGAAAAACTGTTTTTT.

The chain carries TRBV18 and TRBJ1-4; D possibly corresponds to TRBD1 (5 bases). Germline values: CDR1 KGHSH, CDR2 LQKENI. Trimming cost V 5 bases and J 8 bases, with 15 bases left between them. This CDR3 is built from 14 residues. The CDR3: CASSVRQIEEKLFF. CDR3 DNA: TGTGCCAGCTCAGTTCGACAGATTGAGGAAAAACTGTTTTTT.

The chain joins TRBV7-7 to TRBJ2-5; TRBD2 matches at 9 bases. V shed 5 bases, J shed 4 bases, and the junction held 8 bases outside the gene matches. Germline-derived CDR1 and CDR2 are SSHAT and FNYEAQ (reference sequence). The CDR3 has 15 amino acids. The CDR3 protein is CASSPRDSGRETQYF. The DNA for the CDR3 is TGTGCCAGCAGCCCCCGGGATAGCGGGAGAGAGACCCAGTACTTC.

This clone has a single count. The V call is TRBV9, the J call TRBJ1-3; D possibly corresponds to TRBD1 (5 bases). Germline lookup yields CDR1 SGDLS and CDR2 YYNGEE. This CDR3 comprises 15 residues. Trimming removed 1 base from V and 1 base from J, with 9 bases in between. The CDR3 loop is CASSVSRGSGNTIYF. DNA for the CDR3: TGTGCCAGCAGCGTAAGTCGGGGGTCTGGAAACACCATATATTTT.

The J gene is TRBJ2-3, the V gene TRBV5-4; 9 bases fit TRBD2. This CDR3 is 16 amino acids long. J was trimmed by 6 bases and V by 5 bases; bases with no gene match: 13. The germline CDR1 and CDR2 sequences are SGHNT and YYREEE (reference sequence). The CDR3 DNA is TGTGCCAGCAGTTGGACTAGCGCCACACGCTGGGATACGCAGTATTTT. It encodes CASSWTSATRWDTQYF.

CDR3 bases: TGTGCCAGCAGTTCCAGGGGGCTGGGCGAGCAGTACTTC. Its protein is CASSSRGLGEQYF. The chain uses TRBV28 and TRBJ2-7, with 8 bases lining up with TRBD1. CDR1 MDHEN and CDR2 SYDVKM come from the germline V gene. The length of the CDR3 is 13 residues. Trimming took 4 bases from V and 6 from J; bases not matched to a gene: 5.

J is TRBJ1-1 and V is TRBV28; D ambiguous. CDR1 MDHEN and CDR2 SYDVKM come from the germline V gene. Trimming stripped 3 bases from V and 0 bases from J, with 8 bases between. CDR3 length equals 14 residues. In DNA, the CDR3 is TGTGCCAGCAGTTTGTCGGGCTTGAACACTGAAGCTTTCTTT. Amino acid sequence: CASSLSGLNTEAFF.

The chain combines TRBV7-2 with TRBJ1-2; D is unresolved. This CDR3 contains 13 residues. Germline CDR1 SGHTA, CDR2 FQGNSA. V was cut by 2 bases and J by 0 bases, with 4 bases left in between. CDR3 amino acids: CASSLHSNYGYTF. The DNA for the CDR3 is TGTGCCAGCAGCTTACACTCTAACTATGGCTACACCTTC.

This clone was recorded only once. The rearrangement links TRBV5-1 to TRBJ2-5, with D perhaps matching TRBD1 (5 bases). The germline CDR1 and CDR2 sequences are SGHRS and YFSETQ. The CDR3 spans 14 residues. V was trimmed by 4 bases and J by 1 base, leaving 11 bases between them. The DNA for the CDR3 is TGCGCCAGCAGCCACGACAGTTTCCAAGAGACCCAGTACTTC. Protein: CASSHDSFQETQYF.

The CDR3 nucleotides read TGTGCCAGCAGTGAAAACCGGGAGCCTATCTACGAGCAGTACTTC. Its protein product is CASSENREPIYEQYF. V gene TRBV2 combines with J gene TRBJ2-7, with D perhaps matching TRBD2 (6 bases). Per the germline V gene, CDR1 is SNHLY and CDR2 is FYNNEI. V lost 2 bases to trimming and J lost 3 bases, with 14 bases between them. The CDR3 has 15 amino acids. The full variable domain, its missing parts supplied by reference TRBV2 and TRBJ2-7, is EPEVTQTPSHQVTQMGQEVILRCVPISNHLYFYWYRQILGQKVEFLVSFYNNEISEKSEIFDDQFSVERPDGSNFTLKIRSTKLEDSAMYFCASSENREPIYEQYFGPGTRLTVT.

This rearrangement joins TRBV5-1 to TRBJ2-3; D is perhaps TRBD2 (6 bases). The CDR3 length is 17 residues. The V gene's germline CDR1 is SGHRS and CDR2 YFSETQ. Trimming left V 3 bases short and J 5 bases short, with 22 bases between. The CDR3 DNA follows: TGCGCCAGCAGCTCCGGGTCCGGGACTGGGGTGGTAGATACGCAGTATTTT. Translated, it gives CASSSGSGTGVVDTQYF. Filled out from reference TRBV5-1 and TRBJ2-3, the complete variable domain reads KAGVTQTPRYLIKTRGQQVTLSCSPISGHRSVSWYQQTPGQGLQFLFEYFSETQRNKGNFPGRFSGRQFSNSRSEMNVSTLELGDSALYLCASSSGSGTGVVDTQYFGPGTRLTVL.

The chain uses TRBV7-6 and TRBJ2-3; D is undetermined. Between the trimmed V and J ends, which lost 1 base and 3 bases, there was a span of 11 bases. CDR1 and CDR2 from the germline V gene are SGHVS and FNYEAQ. This CDR3 comprises 15 residues. In DNA, the CDR3 is TGTGCCAGCAGCTTAGATTCTAGTGTTACAGATACGCAGTATTTT. This gives the protein CASSLDSSVTDTQYF.

The V and J genes are TRBV7-2 and TRBJ2-5; D gene unclear. This CDR3 has 13 amino acids. Germline CDR1 SGHTA, CDR2 FQGNSA. Trimming cost V 2 bases and J 3 bases, with 7 bases left between them. CDR3 sequence reads: CASSLPGEETQYF. The CDR3 DNA is TGTGCCAGCAGCTTACCCGGCGAAGAGACCCAGTACTTC.